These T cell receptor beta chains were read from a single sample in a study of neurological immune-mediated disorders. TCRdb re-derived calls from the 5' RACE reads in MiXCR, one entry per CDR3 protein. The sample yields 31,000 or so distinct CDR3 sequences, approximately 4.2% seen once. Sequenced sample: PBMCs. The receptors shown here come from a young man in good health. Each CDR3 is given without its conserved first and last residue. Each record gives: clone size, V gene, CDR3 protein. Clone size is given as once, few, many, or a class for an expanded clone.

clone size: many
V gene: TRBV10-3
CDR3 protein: AISDYQGASGYT

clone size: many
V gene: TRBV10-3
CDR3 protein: ATRSAGENNEQF

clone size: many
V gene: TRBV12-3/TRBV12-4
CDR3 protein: ASSPGRTHAYEQY

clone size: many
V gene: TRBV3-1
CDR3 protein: ASETRQNTGELF

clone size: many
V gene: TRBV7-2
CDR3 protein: ASSFWTGRNEQF

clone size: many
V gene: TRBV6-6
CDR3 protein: ASRNGGSSEQY

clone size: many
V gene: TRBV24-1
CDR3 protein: ATSGQGRSYGYT

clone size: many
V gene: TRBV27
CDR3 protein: ASSYRVGGTEAF

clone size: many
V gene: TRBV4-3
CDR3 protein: ASSQGWSRELAKNIQY

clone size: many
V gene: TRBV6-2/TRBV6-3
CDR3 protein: ASSYSGTHNEQF

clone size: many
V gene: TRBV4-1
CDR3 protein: ASSQDKGNEQF

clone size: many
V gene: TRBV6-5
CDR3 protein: ASSYSVTYNSPLH

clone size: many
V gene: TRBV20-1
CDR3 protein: SASWNTEAF

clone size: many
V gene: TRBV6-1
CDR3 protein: ASSEARGLSTDTQY

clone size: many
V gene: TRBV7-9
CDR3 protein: ASSLGGTGHTYEQY

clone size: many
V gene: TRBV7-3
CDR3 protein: ASSPGAGGEETQY

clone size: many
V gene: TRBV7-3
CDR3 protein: ASSLGGGEQY

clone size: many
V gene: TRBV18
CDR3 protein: ASSPGTGGNQPQH

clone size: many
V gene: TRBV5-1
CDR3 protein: ASSLSSGDGTQY

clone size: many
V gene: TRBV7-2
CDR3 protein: ASSTVVAGLQETQY

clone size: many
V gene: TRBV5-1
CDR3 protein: ASSLWLAGGQETQY

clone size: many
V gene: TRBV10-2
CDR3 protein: ATKYEGRVETQY

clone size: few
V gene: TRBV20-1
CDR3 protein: SARGGGVPLNTGELF

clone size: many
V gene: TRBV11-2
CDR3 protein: ASSLSGASRGETQY

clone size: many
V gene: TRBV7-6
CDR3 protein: ASSSLLYQETQY

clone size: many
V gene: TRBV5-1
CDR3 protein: ASSLEQGVYTGELF

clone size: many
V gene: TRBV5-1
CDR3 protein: ASSRSLLGGGEAF

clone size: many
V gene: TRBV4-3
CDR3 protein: ASSQDRGWKQF

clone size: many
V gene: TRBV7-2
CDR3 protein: ASSLRGGQQEQY

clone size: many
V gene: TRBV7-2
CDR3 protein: VSSLAYGVSVETQY

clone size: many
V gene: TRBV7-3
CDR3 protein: ASSLTQGTEAF

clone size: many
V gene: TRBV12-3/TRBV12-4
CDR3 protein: ASTLGGSYGNTIY

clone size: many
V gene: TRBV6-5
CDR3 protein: ASGIGQGNQPQH

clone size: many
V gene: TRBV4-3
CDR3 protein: ASSLLTGTGNTIY

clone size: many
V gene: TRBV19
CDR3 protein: ASLGWESNQPQH

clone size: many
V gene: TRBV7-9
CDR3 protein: ASSPGPSGQETQY

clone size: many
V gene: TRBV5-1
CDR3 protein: ASSSDRGDLDTQY

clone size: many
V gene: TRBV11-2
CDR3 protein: ASSLSNIETQY

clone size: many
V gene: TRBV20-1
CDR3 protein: SGGGGRNEQF

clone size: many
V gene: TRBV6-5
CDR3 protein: ASSYSRQSEQY

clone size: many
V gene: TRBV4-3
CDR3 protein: ASSQGVRGTYEQY